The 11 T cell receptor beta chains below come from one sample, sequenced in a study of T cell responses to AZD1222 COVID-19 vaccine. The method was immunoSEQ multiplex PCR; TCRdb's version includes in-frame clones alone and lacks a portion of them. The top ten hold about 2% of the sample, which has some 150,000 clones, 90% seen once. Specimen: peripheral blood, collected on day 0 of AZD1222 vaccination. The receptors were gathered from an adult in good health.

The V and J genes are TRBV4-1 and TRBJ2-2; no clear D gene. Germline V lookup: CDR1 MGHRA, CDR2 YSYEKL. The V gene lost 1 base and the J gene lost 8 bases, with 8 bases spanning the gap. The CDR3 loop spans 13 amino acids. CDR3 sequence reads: CASSQVRAGELFF. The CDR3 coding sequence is TGCGCCAGCAGCCAAGTAAGGGCAGGGGAGCTGTTTTTT.

The CDR3 protein is CASSPSAGEQYF. The CDR3 DNA reads as TGTGCCAGCAGTCCCTCAGCCGGCGAGCAGTACTTC. The genes are TRBV7-9 and TRBJ2-7; D unclear. Germline V CDR1 and CDR2: SEHNR, FQNEAQ (reference sequence). The length of the CDR3 is 12 residues. Deletions cut 6 bases from V and 6 bases from J, with 12 bases between.

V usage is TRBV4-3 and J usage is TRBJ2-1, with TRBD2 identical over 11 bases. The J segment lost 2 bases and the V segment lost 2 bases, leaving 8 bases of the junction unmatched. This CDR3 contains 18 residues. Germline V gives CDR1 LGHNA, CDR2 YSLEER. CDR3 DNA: TGCGCCAGCAGCCAATGGTACGCGACTAGCGGGGCCTACAATGAGCAGTTCTTC. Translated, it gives CASSQWYATSGAYNEQFF.

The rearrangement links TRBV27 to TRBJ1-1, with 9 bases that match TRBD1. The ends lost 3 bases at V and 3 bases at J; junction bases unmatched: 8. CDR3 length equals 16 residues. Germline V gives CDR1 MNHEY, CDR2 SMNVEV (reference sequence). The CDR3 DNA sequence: TGTGCCAGCAGTTTGTGGGGGACAGGGTCGCACACTGAAGCTTTCTTT. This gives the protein CASSLWGTGSHTEAFF.

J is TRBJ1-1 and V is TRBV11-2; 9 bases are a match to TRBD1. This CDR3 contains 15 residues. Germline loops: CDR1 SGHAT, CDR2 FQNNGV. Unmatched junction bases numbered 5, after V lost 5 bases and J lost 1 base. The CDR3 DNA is TGTGCCAGCAGCCCACAACAGGGGGCGAACACTGAAGCTTTCTTT. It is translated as CASSPQQGANTEAFF.

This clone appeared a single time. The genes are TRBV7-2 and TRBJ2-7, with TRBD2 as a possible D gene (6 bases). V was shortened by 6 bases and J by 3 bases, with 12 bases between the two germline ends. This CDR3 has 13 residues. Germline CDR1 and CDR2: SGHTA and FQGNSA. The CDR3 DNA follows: TGTGCCAGCAGTCGGGAGTCTGGCTACGAGCAGTACTTC. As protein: CASSRESGYEQYF. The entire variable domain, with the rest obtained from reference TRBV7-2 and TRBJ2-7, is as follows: GAGVSQSPSNKVTEKGKDVELRCDPISGHTALYWYRQSLGQGLEFLIYFQGNSAPDKSGLPSDRFSAERTGGSVSTLTIQRTQQEDSAVYLCASSRESGYEQYFGPGTRLTVT.

The DNA of the CDR3 is TGTGCCAGCAGCTTAGAGGGGGCCCGGGGGACCGGGGAGCTGTTTTTT. Amino acids: CASSLEGARGTGELFF. The rearrangement links TRBV11-2 to TRBJ2-2; either TRBD1 or TRBD2 may fit D (6 bases each). The CDR3 is 16 residues long. The germline gives CDR1 SGHAT, CDR2 FQNNGV. The V end lost 0 bases, the J end lost 5 bases, and 13 bases lay between the germline ends.

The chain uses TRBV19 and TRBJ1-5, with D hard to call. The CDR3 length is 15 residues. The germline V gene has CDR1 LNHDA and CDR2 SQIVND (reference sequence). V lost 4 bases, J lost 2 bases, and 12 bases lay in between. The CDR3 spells CASSSIEERNQPQHF. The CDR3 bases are TGTGCCAGTAGTAGTATAGAGGAACGCAATCAGCCCCAGCATTTT.

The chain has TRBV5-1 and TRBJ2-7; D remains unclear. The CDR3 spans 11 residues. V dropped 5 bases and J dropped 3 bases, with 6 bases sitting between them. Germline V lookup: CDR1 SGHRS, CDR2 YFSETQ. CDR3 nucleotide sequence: TGCGCCAGCAGTGATGTCTACGAGCAGTACTTC. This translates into CASSDVYEQYF. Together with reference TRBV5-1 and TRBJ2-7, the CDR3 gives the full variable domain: KAGVTQTPRYLIKTRGQQVTLSCSPISGHRSVSWYQQTPGQGLQFLFEYFSETQRNKGNFPGRFSGRQFSNSRSEMNVSTLELGDSALYLCASSDVYEQYFGPGTRLTVT.

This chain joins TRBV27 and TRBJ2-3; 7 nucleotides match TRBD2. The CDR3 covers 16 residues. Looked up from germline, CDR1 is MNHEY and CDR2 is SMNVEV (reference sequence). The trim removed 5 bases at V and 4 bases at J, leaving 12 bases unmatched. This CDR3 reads CASSPLGGRTSDTQYF. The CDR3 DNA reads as TGTGCCAGCAGTCCCCTCGGCGGGAGAACCTCAGATACGCAGTATTTT.

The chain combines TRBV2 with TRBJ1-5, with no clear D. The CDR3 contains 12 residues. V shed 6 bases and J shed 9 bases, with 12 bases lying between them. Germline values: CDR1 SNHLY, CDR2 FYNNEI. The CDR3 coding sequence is TGTGCCAGCAGGATGATCGGATTGCCCCAGCATTTT. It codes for CASRMIGLPQHF.